The 6 T cell receptor beta chains reported below all come from one sample, sequenced in a study of OX40 agonist ivuxolimab in advanced cancers. Assay used: immunoSEQ multiplex PCR; TCRdb lists only in-frame clones, some missing. The profile shows about 48,000 clones, nearly 85% of them singletons. Sequencing used CD4+ or CD8+ T cells sorted from blood, obtained in a trial of the OX40 agonist ivuxolimab. The source of these receptors is an adult with an advanced solid tumor such as melanoma, head and neck, liver or kidney cancer.

The V gene is TRBV2, the J gene TRBJ1-1, with D hard to call. CDR1 and CDR2 (germline): SNHLY, FYNNEI. The length of the CDR3 is 13 residues. The V end lost 7 bases, the J end lost 1 base, and 10 bases lay between the germline ends. The CDR3 loop is CASTYIPNTEAFF. The DNA for the CDR3 is TGTGCCAGCACGTACATCCCGAACACTGAAGCTTTCTTT.

The rearrangement joins TRBV6-1 to TRBJ1-1; a weak D match, TRBD1 (5 bases). Between the trimmed V and J ends, which lost 2 bases and 4 bases, there was a span of 8 bases. CDR1 and CDR2 (germline): MNHNS, SASEGT. The CDR3 covers 13 residues. Here the CDR3 DNA reads TGTGCCAGCAGTGAACGTCAGGGCACTGAAGCTTTCTTT. Protein sequence: CASSERQGTEAFF.

The chain has TRBV4-3 and TRBJ1-1, with a weak D call TRBD1 (5 bases). This CDR3 has 16 residues. The ends were cut back, 4 bases at V and 1 base at J, with 16 bases in the middle. Germline CDR1 and CDR2: LGHNA and YSLEER. CDR3 in amino acids: CASSPTRVGGNTEAFF. Here the CDR3 DNA reads TGCGCCAGCAGCCCGACCAGGGTCGGGGGGAACACTGAAGCTTTCTTT.

This clone was recorded once. The chain links TRBV2 to TRBJ1-1; D is undetermined. CDR3 length: 13 residues. Trimming pared 4 bases from V and 3 bases from J, leaving 9 bases between. Germline V gene sequence: CDR1 SNHLY, CDR2 FYNNEI. The CDR3 sequence is CASSADAYTEAFF. In nucleotides, the CDR3 is TGTGCCAGCAGTGCGGACGCCTACACTGAAGCTTTCTTT.

This clone was recorded only once. This sequence joins TRBV30 and TRBJ1-2, with TRBD1 matching 8 bases. The V and J ends lost 0 bases and 2 bases, in that order; junction bases with no gene match: 5. Per the germline V gene, CDR1 is GTSNPN and CDR2 is SVGIG (reference sequence). This CDR3 is built from 15 residues. This CDR3 is CAWSVQGVANYGYTF. In nucleotides, the CDR3 is TGTGCCTGGAGTGTACAGGGGGTAGCGAACTATGGCTACACCTTC.

The chain uses TRBV19 and TRBJ1-2; D might be TRBD1 (6 bases). CDR3 length equals 13 residues. V lost 6 bases and J lost 6, with 14 bases in between. The germline V gene has CDR1 LNHDA and CDR2 SQIVND (reference sequence). Written as DNA, the CDR3 is TGTGCCAGTAGAGAACAGGGAACGGATGGCTACACCTTC. Protein product: CASREQGTDGYTF.